The 21 T cell receptor beta chains below all came from one sample that was sequenced in a study of cytomegalovirus exposure and HLA in healthy donors. The PCR ran on 60 Vbeta and 13 Jbeta primers. Method: immunoSEQ multiplex PCR; TCRdb's copy keeps in-frame clones and lacks some. The sample shows about 140,000 clones, roughly 80% of them seen only once. What was sequenced was PBMCs. These TCRs come from a woman aged 40 to 50 in good health and CMV-seronegative.

CDR3: CSVERTTGTEAFF. CDR3 DNA: TGCAGCGTTGAGAGAACGACTGGCACTGAAGCTTTCTTT. The gene calls are TRBV29-1 and TRBJ1-1; D unclear. Germline loops: CDR1 SQVTM, CDR2 ANQGSEA. The CDR3 consists of 13 residues. With 3 bases removed from V and 4 bases from J, the gap between germline ends came to 12 bases. Complete variable domain (other parts from reference TRBV29-1 and TRBJ1-1): SAVISQKPSRDICQRGTSLTIQCQVDSQVTMMFWYRQQPGQSLTLIATANQGSEATYESGFVIDKFPISRPNLTFSTLTVSNMSPEDSSIYLCSVERTTGTEAFFGQGTRLTVV.

This clone appeared a few times. The chain has TRBV6-5 and TRBJ2-2; the D gene is possibly TRBD1 (6 bases). The V end lost 6 bases, the J end lost 4 bases, and 15 bases lay between the germline ends. This CDR3 contains 15 residues. Germline CDR1 and CDR2: MNHEY and SVGAGI. CDR3 sequence reads: CASSRDTTFTGELFF. DNA of the CDR3: TGTGCCAGCAGCCGGGACACTACTTTCACCGGGGAGCTGTTTTTT.

This rearrangement joins TRBV4-3 to TRBJ1-5; D is undetermined. Germline V gene lookup returns CDR1 LGHNA and CDR2 YSLEER. The length of the CDR3 is 15 residues. Between the trimmed V and J ends, which lost 1 base and 3 bases, there was a span of 10 bases. This chain's CDR3 is CASSQVLLYNQPQHF. The CDR3 DNA reads TGCGCCAGCAGCCAAGTCCTACTTTACAATCAGCCCCAGCATTTT.

The chain links TRBV4-2 to TRBJ2-5, with a weak D call TRBD2 (5 bases). This CDR3 contains 15 residues. The germline CDR1 and CDR2 sequences are LGHNA and YNFKEQ. Trimming shortened V by 4 bases and J by 2 bases, and 14 bases separated the two germline ends. The CDR3 sequence: CASSLSIGSQETQYF. CDR3 nucleotides: TGTGCCAGCAGCCTTTCGATAGGGAGTCAAGAGACCCAGTACTTC.

V is TRBV7-2 and J is TRBJ1-6; TRBD1 matches 8 bases. The CDR3 has 14 residues. Per the germline V gene, CDR1 is SGHTA and CDR2 is FQGNSA. The trim removed 4 bases at V and 7 bases at J, leaving 3 bases unmatched. CDR3 DNA: TGTGCCAGCAGCTGGACAGGGAAGAATTCACCCCTCCACTTT. Its protein is CASSWTGKNSPLHF.

This clone was counted only a few times. The J gene is TRBJ2-5, the V gene TRBV9, with 11 bases identical to TRBD2. The germline V gene has CDR1 SGDLS and CDR2 YYNGEE. This CDR3 contains 16 residues. V shed 3 bases, J shed 1 base, and the junction held 5 bases outside the gene matches. This CDR3 reads CASSAGLAGTQETQYF. The CDR3, as DNA: TGTGCCAGCAGCGCAGGACTAGCGGGCACCCAAGAGACCCAGTACTTC.

The chain joins TRBV30 to TRBJ2-1; 11 bases map to TRBD2. Germline-derived CDR1 and CDR2 are GTSNPN and SVGIG (reference sequence). V was pared by 2 bases and J by 1 base, with 7 bases of the junction left unmatched. This CDR3 comprises 17 residues. The CDR3 sequence: CAWSRQRTSGSYNEQFF. The CDR3 DNA reads as TGTGCCTGGAGTCGTCAAAGGACTAGCGGGTCCTACAATGAGCAGTTCTTC. Combining the CDR3 with reference TRBV30 and TRBJ2-1 gives the whole variable domain SQTIHQWPATLVQPVGSPLSLECTVEGTSNPNLYWYRQAAGRGLQLLFYSVGIGQISSEVPQNLSASRPQDRQFILSSKKLLLSDSGFYLCAWSRQRTSGSYNEQFFGPGTRLTVL.

The chain's CDR3 is CAGKTGNTGELFF. CDR3 coding DNA: TGTGCCGGCAAAACAGGGAACACCGGGGAGCTGTTTTTT. The chain is built from TRBV28 and TRBJ2-2, with D possibly TRBD1 on 5 matching bases. The germline V gene has CDR1 MDHEN and CDR2 SYDVKM. The CDR3 has 13 residues. V was clipped by 11 bases and J by 1 base, with 11 bases between them.

The rearrangement uses TRBV29-1 and TRBJ2-1, with 7 bases aligning to TRBD1. The CDR3 is 12 residues long. Trimming at V came to 7 bases and at J to 10 bases, leaving 10 bases not matched to a gene. Germline V gene lookup returns CDR1 SQVTM and CDR2 ANQGSEA. CDR3 in DNA: TGCAGCGCAAGACAGGGTTTGAGGGAGCAGTTCTTC. This translates into CSARQGLREQFF.

The genes are TRBV18 and TRBJ2-2; D call uncertain. CDR1 KGHSH and CDR2 LQKENI come from the germline V gene. With 4 bases removed from V and 0 bases from J, the gap between germline ends came to 3 bases. The CDR3 length is 13 residues. CDR3 sequence reads: CASSLANTGELFF. The CDR3, as DNA: TGTGCCAGCTCACTCGCGAACACCGGGGAGCTGTTTTTT.

Concerning this clone itself: The junction departs from the called germline gene at one end, perhaps through a read error. The chain has TRBV7-9 and TRBJ2-7, with 11 bases that match TRBD2. Germline V lookup: CDR1 SEHNR, CDR2 FQNEAQ (reference sequence). The CDR3 covers 13 residues. The CDR3 reads CASSLAGGGEQYF. In DNA, the CDR3 is TGTGCCAGCAGCCTAGCGGGAGGAGGGGAGCAGTACTTC.

The chain couples TRBV19 to TRBJ2-7, with 7 bases that match TRBD2. V shed 5 bases and J 2 bases; nucleotides not matched to a gene: 6. Germline loops: CDR1 LNHDA, CDR2 SQIVND (reference sequence). CDR3 length: 14 residues. In DNA form, the CDR3 reads TGTGCCAGTAGTCCCCGACTAGCCCCCTACGAGCAGTACTTC. It specifies CASSPRLAPYEQYF.

DNA of the CDR3: TGTGCCAGCAGCTTGGCCGTATCAGGAGGTAGTTCACCCCTCCACTTT. The encoded protein is CASSLAVSGGSSPLHF. The chain has TRBV5-6 and TRBJ1-6; no clear D. The length of the CDR3 is 16 residues. The germline V and J ends were trimmed by 0 bases and 9 bases, with 16 bases remaining between them. Per germline, CDR1 SGHDT and CDR2 YYEEEE.

The V gene is TRBV4-1, the J gene TRBJ2-3; TRBD2 matches at 14 bases. V shed 0 bases, J shed 6 bases, and the junction held 8 bases outside the gene matches. In germline, CDR1 is MGHRA, CDR2 YSYEKL. The CDR3 sequence is 18 residues long. The CDR3 nucleotides are TGCGCCAGCAGCCAAGATAAGGGACTAGCGGGAGTGGAGGATACGCAGTATTTT. It translates to CASSQDKGLAGVEDTQYF.

The chain carries TRBV27 and TRBJ2-1; D is perhaps TRBD2 (6 bases). CDR1 is MNHEY and CDR2 is SMNVEV in the germline V gene (reference sequence). The CDR3 runs 15 residues. V dropped 4 bases and J dropped 1 base, with 11 bases sitting between them. DNA for the CDR3: TGTGCCAGCAGTTACGGACTATCTTCCTACAATGAGCAGTTCTTC. This encodes CASSYGLSSYNEQFF.

This chain uses TRBV4-3 with TRBJ2-5; 10 bases agree with TRBD1. The CDR3 contains 18 residues. V gave up 2 bases and J gave up 5 bases; unmatched junction bases: 14. The germline CDR1 and CDR2 sequences are LGHNA and YSLEER. The DNA for the CDR3 is TGCGCCAGCAGCCAAACTCTAGGACAGGGGGTATTCAGGGAGACCCAGTACTTC. Protein: CASSQTLGQGVFRETQYF.

The rearrangement uses TRBV7-4 and TRBJ1-5, with D possibly matching TRBD1 (6 bases). The CDR3 has 14 residues. The ends were cut back, 7 bases at V and 5 bases at J, with 15 bases in the middle. Germline-derived CDR1 and CDR2 are SGHVT and SQSDAQ. The CDR3 DNA is TGTGCCAGCACCCGGGGGGGGGCGGATCAGCCCCAGCATTTT. This codes for CASTRGGADQPQHF.

The CDR3 spells CASSWLAGGPEQYF. CDR3 DNA sequence: TGTGCCAGCAGTTGGCTAGCGGGAGGGCCCGAGCAGTACTTC. This rearrangement joins TRBV27 to TRBJ2-7; TRBD2 agrees at 12 bases. Germline CDR1 reads MNHEY; CDR2 reads SMNVEV (reference sequence). V lost 4 bases to trimming and J lost 6 bases; unmatched junction nucleotides: 4. The CDR3 extends over 14 amino acids.

V gene TRBV4-2 combines with J gene TRBJ1-2, with a weak D call TRBD1 (6 bases). Germline CDR1 reads LGHNA; CDR2 reads YNFKEQ. CDR3 length: 17 residues. V was cut by 0 bases and J by 6 bases, with 20 bases left in between. The CDR3 DNA is TGTGCCAGCAGCCAAGATTCCCCCCCCGGGGACATGGATGGCTACACCTTC. Translated, it gives CASSQDSPPGDMDGYTF.

The V gene is TRBV5-4, the J gene TRBJ2-7; 7 positions match TRBD1. J was trimmed by 1 base and V by 5 bases; bases with no gene match: 12. Germline V gene sequence: CDR1 SGHNT, CDR2 YYREEE (reference sequence). The CDR3 sequence is 16 residues long. This CDR3 reads CASSSLRQGRSYEQYF. The CDR3, as DNA: TGTGCCAGCAGTTCACTCCGACAGGGCCGATCCTACGAGCAGTACTTC.

The CDR3 loop is CASSEGRGGASYNEQFF. CDR3 DNA: TGCGCCAGCAGTGAAGGGAGGGGGGGCGCGTCCTACAATGAGCAGTTCTTC. The chain recombines TRBV10-1 with TRBJ2-1, with D tentatively TRBD2 (7 bases). The CDR3 is made up of 17 amino acids. Germline assignment: CDR1 WNHNN and CDR2 SYGVQD (reference sequence). Trimming left V 3 bases short and J 1 base short, with 16 bases between.